The entry that follows covers one T cell receptor beta chain sequence. Its specificity is unknown. These data belong to a study of CD8 T cells in ankylosing spondylitis. Notes on the study in general: A TCR beta motif of under 10 highly homologous variants appeared characteristic of ankylosing spondylitis blood.

Germline V CDR1 and CDR2: SGHRS, YFSETQ. The CDR3 extends over 16 amino acids. Deletions cut 1 base from V and 0 bases from J, with 10 bases between. TCRdb called the 5' RACE reads again in MiXCR, with one record for every CDR3 protein. The sample comprises over 600,000 distinct CDR3 sequences, roughly 19% of which are singletons, and around 20% rests with the top ten. The chain is built from TRBV5-1 and TRBJ2-2; D might be TRBD1 (5 bases). This receptor was taken from a male donor with ankylosing spondylitis. The sample was blood, either unsorted or a sorted T cell fraction (not recorded which). The DNA of the CDR3 is TGCGCCAGCAGCTTGCGAGCAGGGACGAACACCGGGGAGCTGTTTTTT. Protein sequence: CASSLRAGTNTGELFF. The full variable domain, with the rest looked up from reference TRBV5-1 and TRBJ2-2, is KAGVTQTPRYLIKTRGQQVTLSCSPISGHRSVSWYQQTPGQGLQFLFEYFSETQRNKGNFPGRFSGRQFSNSRSEMNVSTLELGDSALYLCASSLRAGTNTGELFFGEGSRLTVL.